The clone carrying this T cell receptor (beta chain) occurred a few times. Antigen specificity is unknown. The record originates from a study of T-cell memory formation after mild COVID-19. MiXCR, run by TCRdb on the 5' RACE reads, gives a single entry per CDR3 protein. The data show approximately 290,000 distinct CDR3 sequences, approximately 15% seen once. Study-wide points: Contracting clones from day 15 to 85 had balanced CD4/CD8; later expanders favoured CD4+.

The clonotype was recovered from a man younger than 35 who had mild COVID-19 (a few samples of this study predate the infection). Cell type and time point are not known. The sequenced sample was PBMCs or a T cell subset sorted from them (not recorded which).

CDR3 DNA: TGCGCCAGCAGCTTGTTGCCAGGCCCAGAACAGCCCCAGCATTTT. Translating gives CASSLLPGPEQPQHF. The chain has TRBV5-1 and TRBJ1-5; unclear D gene. Trimming stripped 1 base from V and 7 bases from J, with 15 bases between. Germline V gives CDR1 SGHRS, CDR2 YFSETQ. The CDR3 loop spans 15 amino acids.